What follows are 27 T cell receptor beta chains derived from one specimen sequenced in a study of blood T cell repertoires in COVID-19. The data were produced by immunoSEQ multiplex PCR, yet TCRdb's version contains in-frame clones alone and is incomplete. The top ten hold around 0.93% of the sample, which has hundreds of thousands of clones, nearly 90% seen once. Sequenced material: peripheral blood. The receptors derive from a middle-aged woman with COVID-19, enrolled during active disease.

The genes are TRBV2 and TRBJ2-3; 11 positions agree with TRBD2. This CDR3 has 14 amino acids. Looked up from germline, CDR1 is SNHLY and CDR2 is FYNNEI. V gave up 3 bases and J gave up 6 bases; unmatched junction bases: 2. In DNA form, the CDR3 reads TGTGCCAGCAGTGACACTAGCGGGAGTGATACGCAGTATTTT. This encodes CASSDTSGSDTQYF. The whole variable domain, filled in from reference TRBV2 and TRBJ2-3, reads EPEVTQTPSHQVTQMGQEVILRCVPISNHLYFYWYRQILGQKVEFLVSFYNNEISEKSEIFDDQFSVERPDGSNFTLKIRSTKLEDSAMYFCASSDTSGSDTQYFGPGTRLTVL.

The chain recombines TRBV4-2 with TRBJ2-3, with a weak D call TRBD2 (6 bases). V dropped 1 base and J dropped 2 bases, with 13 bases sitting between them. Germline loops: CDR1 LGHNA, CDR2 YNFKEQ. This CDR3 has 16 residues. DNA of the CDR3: TGTGCCAGCAGCCAAGGCTGGCGGGGAAACACAGATACGCAGTATTTT. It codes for CASSQGWRGNTDTQYF.

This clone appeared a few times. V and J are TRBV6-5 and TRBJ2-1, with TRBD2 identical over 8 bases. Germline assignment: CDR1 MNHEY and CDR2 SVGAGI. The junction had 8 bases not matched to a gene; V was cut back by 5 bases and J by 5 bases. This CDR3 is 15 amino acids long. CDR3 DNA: TGTGCCAGCAGTCGGGGGGGCCAACGTGACAATGAGCAGTTCTTC. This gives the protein CASSRGGQRDNEQFF.

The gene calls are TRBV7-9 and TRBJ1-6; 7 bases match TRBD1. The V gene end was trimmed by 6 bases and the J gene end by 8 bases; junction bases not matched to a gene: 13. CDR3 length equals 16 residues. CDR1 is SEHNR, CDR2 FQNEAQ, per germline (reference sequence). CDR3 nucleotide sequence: TGTGCCAGCAGGCGACAGGGAAGTGTTGAGGATTCACCCCTCCACTTT. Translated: CASRRQGSVEDSPLHF.

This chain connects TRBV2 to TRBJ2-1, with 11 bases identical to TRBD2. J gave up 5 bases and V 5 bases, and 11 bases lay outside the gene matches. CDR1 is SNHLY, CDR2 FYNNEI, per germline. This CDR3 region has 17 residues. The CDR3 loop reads CASSMRVAGGQNNEQFF. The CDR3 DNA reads TGTGCCAGCAGTATGAGAGTAGCGGGAGGGCAGAACAATGAGCAGTTCTTC. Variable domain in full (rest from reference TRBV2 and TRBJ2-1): EPEVTQTPSHQVTQMGQEVILRCVPISNHLYFYWYRQILGQKVEFLVSFYNNEISEKSEIFDDQFSVERPDGSNFTLKIRSTKLEDSAMYFCASSMRVAGGQNNEQFFGPGTRLTVL.

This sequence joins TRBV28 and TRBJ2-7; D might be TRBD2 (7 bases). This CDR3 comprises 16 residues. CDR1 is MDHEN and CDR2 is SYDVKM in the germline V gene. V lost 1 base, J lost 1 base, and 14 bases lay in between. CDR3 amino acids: CASSLSEGGGSYEQYF. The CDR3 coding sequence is TGTGCCAGCAGTTTATCAGAGGGGGGAGGGTCCTACGAGCAGTACTTC.

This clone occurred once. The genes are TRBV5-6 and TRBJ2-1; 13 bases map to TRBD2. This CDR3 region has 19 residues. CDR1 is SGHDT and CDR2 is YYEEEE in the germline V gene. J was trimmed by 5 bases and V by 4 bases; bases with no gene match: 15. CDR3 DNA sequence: TGTGCCAGCAGCCCCGGACTAGCGGGAGAGTGGGGCCCGGACAATGAGCAGTTCTTC. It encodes CASSPGLAGEWGPDNEQFF.

CDR3 sequence: CASSLTGMEPQHF. The CDR3, as DNA: TGTGCCAGCAGTCTGACAGGGATGGAGCCCCAGCATTTT. The V gene is TRBV6-5, the J gene TRBJ1-5; 7 bases map to TRBD1. From germline, CDR1 is MNHEY and CDR2 SVGAGI. With V trimmed by 5 bases and J by 8 bases, 6 bases remained unmatched. CDR3 length: 13 amino acids.

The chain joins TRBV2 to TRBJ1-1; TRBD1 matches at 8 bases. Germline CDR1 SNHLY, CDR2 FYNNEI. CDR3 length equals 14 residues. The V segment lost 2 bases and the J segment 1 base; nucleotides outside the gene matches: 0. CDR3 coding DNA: TGTGCCAGCAGTGAACAGGGGGCGAACACTGAAGCTTTCTTT. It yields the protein CASSEQGANTEAFF.

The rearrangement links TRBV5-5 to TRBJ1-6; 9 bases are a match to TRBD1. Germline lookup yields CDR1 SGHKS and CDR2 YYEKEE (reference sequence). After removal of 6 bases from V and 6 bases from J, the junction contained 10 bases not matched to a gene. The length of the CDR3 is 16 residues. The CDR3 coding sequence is TGTGCCAGCACCCCAGACCGGGACAGGGTTAATTCACCCCTCCACTTT. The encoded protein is CASTPDRDRVNSPLHF.

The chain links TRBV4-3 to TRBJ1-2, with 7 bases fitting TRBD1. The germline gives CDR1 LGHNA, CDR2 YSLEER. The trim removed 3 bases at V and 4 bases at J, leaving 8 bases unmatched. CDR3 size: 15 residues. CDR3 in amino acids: CASSQLSGTVYGYTF. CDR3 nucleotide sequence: TGCGCCAGCAGCCAGTTATCCGGGACAGTCTATGGCTACACCTTC.

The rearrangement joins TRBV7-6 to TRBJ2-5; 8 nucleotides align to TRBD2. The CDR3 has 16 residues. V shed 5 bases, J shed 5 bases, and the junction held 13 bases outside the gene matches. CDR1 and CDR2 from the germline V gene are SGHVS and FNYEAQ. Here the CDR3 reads CASSTKAGDIVETQYF. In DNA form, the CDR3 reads TGTGCCAGCAGCACGAAAGCGGGGGATATAGTGGAGACCCAGTACTTC.

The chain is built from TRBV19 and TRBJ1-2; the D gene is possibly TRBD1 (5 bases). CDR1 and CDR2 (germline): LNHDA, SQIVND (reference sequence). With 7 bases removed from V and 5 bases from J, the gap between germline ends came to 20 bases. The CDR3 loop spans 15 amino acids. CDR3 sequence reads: CASTPTTGGLYGYTF. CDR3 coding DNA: TGTGCCAGTACCCCTACTACGGGGGGATTATATGGCTACACCTTC.

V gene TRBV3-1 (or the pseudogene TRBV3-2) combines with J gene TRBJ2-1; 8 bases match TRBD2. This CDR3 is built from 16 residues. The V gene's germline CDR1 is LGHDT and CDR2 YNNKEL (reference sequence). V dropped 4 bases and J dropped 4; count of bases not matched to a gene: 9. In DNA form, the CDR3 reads TGTGCCAGCAGCCGACGCGGGGGGCCAGATTACAATGAGCAGTTCTTC. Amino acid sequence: CASSRRGGPDYNEQFF.

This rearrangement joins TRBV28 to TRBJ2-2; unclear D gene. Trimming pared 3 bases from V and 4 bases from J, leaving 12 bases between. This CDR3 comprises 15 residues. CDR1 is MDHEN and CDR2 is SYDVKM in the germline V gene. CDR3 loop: CASSFTGFGTGELFF. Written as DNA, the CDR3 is TGTGCCAGCAGTTTTACGGGTTTCGGCACCGGGGAGCTGTTTTTT.

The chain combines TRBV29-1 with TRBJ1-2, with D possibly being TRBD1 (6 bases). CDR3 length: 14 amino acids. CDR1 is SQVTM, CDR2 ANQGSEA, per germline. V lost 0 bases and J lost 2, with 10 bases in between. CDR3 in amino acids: CSVEDDDRNYGYTF. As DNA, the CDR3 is TGCAGCGTTGAAGACGACGACAGGAACTATGGCTACACCTTC. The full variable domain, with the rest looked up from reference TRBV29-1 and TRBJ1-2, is SAVISQKPSRDICQRGTSLTIQCQVDSQVTMMFWYRQQPGQSLTLIATANQGSEATYESGFVIDKFPISRPNLTFSTLTVSNMSPEDSSIYLCSVEDDDRNYGYTFGSGTRLTVV.

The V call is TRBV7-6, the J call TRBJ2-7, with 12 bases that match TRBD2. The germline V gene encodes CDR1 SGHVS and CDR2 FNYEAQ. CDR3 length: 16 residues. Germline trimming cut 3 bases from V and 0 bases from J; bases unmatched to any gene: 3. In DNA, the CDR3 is TGTGCCAGCAGCTTGACTAGCGGGGGAAGCTCCTACGAGCAGTACTTC. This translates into CASSLTSGGSSYEQYF.

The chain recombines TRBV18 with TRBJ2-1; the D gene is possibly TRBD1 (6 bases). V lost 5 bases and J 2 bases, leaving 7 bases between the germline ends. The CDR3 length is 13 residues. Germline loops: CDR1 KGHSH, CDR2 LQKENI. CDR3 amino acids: CASSGGTYNEQFF. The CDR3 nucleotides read TGTGCCAGCTCAGGGGGCACCTACAATGAGCAGTTCTTC.

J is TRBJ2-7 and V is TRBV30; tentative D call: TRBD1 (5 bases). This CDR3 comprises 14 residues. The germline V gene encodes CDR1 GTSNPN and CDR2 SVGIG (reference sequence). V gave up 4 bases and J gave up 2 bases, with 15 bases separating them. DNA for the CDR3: TGTGCCTGGACCCAGGGTCTCCAACCCTACGAGCAGTACTTC. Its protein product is CAWTQGLQPYEQYF.

CDR3 sequence (DNA): TGTGCCAGCCGAGCGGGACGGCTGATCAATGAGCAGTTCTTC. Its translation: CASRAGRLINEQFF. The chain has TRBV27 and TRBJ2-1, with 7 positions matching TRBD2. In germline, CDR1 is MNHEY, CDR2 SMNVEV (reference sequence). The CDR3 extends over 14 amino acids. V lost 8 bases, J lost 6 bases, and 10 bases stayed unmatched.

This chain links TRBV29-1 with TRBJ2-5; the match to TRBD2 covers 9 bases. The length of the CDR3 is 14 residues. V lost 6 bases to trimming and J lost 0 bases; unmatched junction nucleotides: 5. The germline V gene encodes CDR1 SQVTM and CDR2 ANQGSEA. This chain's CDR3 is CSVLAGGYQETQYF. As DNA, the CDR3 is TGCAGCGTCCTGGCGGGGGGGTACCAAGAGACCCAGTACTTC.

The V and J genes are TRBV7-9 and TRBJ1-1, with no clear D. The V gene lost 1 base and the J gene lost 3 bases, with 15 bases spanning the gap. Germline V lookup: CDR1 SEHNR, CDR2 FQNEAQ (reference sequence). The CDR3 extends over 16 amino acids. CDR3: CASSLVSGLGDTEAFF. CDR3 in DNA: TGTGCCAGCAGCTTAGTTTCCGGGTTAGGAGACACTGAAGCTTTCTTT. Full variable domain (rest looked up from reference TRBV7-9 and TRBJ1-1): DTGVSQNPRHKITKRGQNVTFRCDPISEHNRLYWYRQTLGQGPEFLTYFQNEAQLEKSRLLSDRFSAERPKGSFSTLEIQRTEQGDSAMYLCASSLVSGLGDTEAFFGQGTRLTVV.

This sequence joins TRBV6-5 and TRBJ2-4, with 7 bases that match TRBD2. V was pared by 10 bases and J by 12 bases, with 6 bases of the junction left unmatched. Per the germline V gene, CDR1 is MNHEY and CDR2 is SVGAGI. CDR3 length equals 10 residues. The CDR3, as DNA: TGTGCCACCTCCTCGGGGGGTCAGTACTTC. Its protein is CATSSGGQYF.

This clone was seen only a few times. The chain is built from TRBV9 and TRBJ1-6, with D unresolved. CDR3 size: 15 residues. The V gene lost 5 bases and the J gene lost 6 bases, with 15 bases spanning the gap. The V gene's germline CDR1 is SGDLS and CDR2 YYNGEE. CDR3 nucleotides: TGTGCCAGCAGTCCAAGGTCCGGGATTAATTCACCCCTCCACTTT. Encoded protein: CASSPRSGINSPLHF. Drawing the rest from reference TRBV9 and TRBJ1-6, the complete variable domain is DSGVTQTPKHLITATGQRVTLRCSPRSGDLSVYWYQQSLDQGLQFLIQYYNGEERAKGNILERFSAQQFPDLHSELNLSSLELGDSALYFCASSPRSGINSPLHFGNGTRLTVT.

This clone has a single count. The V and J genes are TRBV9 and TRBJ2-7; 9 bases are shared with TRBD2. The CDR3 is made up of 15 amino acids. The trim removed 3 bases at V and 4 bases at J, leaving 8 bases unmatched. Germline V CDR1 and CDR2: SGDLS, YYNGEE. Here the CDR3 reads CASSEGTSKEYEQYF. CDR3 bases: TGTGCCAGCAGCGAGGGGACTAGCAAAGAGTACGAGCAGTACTTC.

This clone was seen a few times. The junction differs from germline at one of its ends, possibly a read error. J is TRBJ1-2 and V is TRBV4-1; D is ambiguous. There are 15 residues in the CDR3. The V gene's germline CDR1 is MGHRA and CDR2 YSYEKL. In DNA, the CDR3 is TGCGCCAGCAGTCAAGGGCAGGACCGGGGCTATGGCTACACCTTC. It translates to CASSQGQDRGYGYTF.

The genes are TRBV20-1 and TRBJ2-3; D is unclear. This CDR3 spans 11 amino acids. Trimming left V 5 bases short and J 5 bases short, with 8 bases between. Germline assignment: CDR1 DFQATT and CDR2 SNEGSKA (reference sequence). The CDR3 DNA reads TGCAGTGCTGGGCCGGAAGATACGCAGTATTTT. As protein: CSAGPEDTQYF.